This entry describes one T cell receptor beta chain. The entry originates in a study of T-cell memory formation after mild COVID-19. Overall study context: TCR clusters mostly belonged to single donors.

J lost 13 bases, V lost 2 bases, and 4 bases had no gene match. CDR1 and CDR2 (germline): DFQATT, SNEGSKA (reference sequence). The CDR3 extends over 11 amino acids. TCRdb itself ran the 5' RACE reads through MiXCR, one entry per CDR3 protein. The sample contains some 100,000 distinct CDR3 sequences, 11% of which appear only once. This sequence joins TRBV20-1 and TRBJ1-4; 7 bases are a match to TRBD1. The sample taken for sequencing was PBMCs or a T cell subset sorted from them (not recorded which). The TCR comes from a young man who had mild COVID-19 (a few samples of this study predate the infection). Cell type and time point are not known. CDR3 in amino acids: CSARIWDRLFF. The CDR3 DNA sequence: TGCAGTGCTAGAATCTGGGACAGACTGTTTTTT.